The present entry profiles one TCR beta chain with its context. Its specificity is not known. TCRdb processed the 5' RACE reads anew with MiXCR; each CDR3 protein has one entry. Of some 1,700,000 distinct CDR3 sequences in the sample, about 31% were seen once. There are 16 residues in the CDR3. Germline loops: CDR1 SGHDN, CDR2 FVKESK. This record comes from a study of identical twins. General study findings and limits: Models predicted less out-of-frame TCR alpha sharing in monozygotic twins than was found.

This chain links TRBV14 with TRBJ2-5; 8 bases align to TRBD2. The DNA end is more similar to TRBJ2-7, so the J call may be wrong. The sample consisted of cord blood. The receptor's source is a newborn girl in good health. The CDR3 here is CASSQVDGRASYEQYF. In DNA, the CDR3 is TGTGCCAGCAGCCAAGTTGACGGGAGGGCCTCGTACGAGCAGTACTTC.